The rows below give T cell receptor beta chains drawn from one sample of a study of early T cells in non-severe SARS-CoV-2 infection. From the 5' RACE reads, TCRdb called clonotypes with MiXCR, one entry per CDR3 protein. This sample carries some 87,000 distinct CDR3 sequences, about 12% of them seen once, and the ten largest clones take around 2.4%. Material: whole blood. Every receptor here comes from an adult who was a healthcare worker with PCR-confirmed SARS-CoV-2 infection or an uninfected control (not recorded which). Each CDR3 is given without its conserved first and last residue.

v_gene: TRBV6-6
j_gene: TRBJ2-3
CDR3aa: ASRAGTSGAGPSTDTQY

v_gene: TRBV20-1
j_gene: TRBJ2-1
CDR3aa: SARQGPSSYNEQF

v_gene: TRBV11-2
j_gene: TRBJ1-2
CDR3aa: ASSSDGYYGYT

v_gene: TRBV7-8
j_gene: TRBJ2-1
CDR3aa: ASSQTTGGVGYNEQF

v_gene: TRBV11-3
j_gene: TRBJ1-2
CDR3aa: ASSLQQGYGYT

v_gene: TRBV29-1
j_gene: TRBJ2-6
CDR3aa: SVGDTDSGANVLT

v_gene: TRBV7-2
j_gene: TRBJ2-5
CDR3aa: ASSWGIETQY

v_gene: TRBV7-3
j_gene: TRBJ1-1
CDR3aa: ASSHGAGDTEAF

v_gene: TRBV5-6
j_gene: TRBJ1-4
CDR3aa: ASSTYRTGVNEKLF

v_gene: TRBV12-3/TRBV12-4
j_gene: TRBJ2-3
CDR3aa: ASSLTGVTDTQY

v_gene: TRBV28
j_gene: TRBJ1-6
CDR3aa: ASRGTGVSPLH

v_gene: TRBV28
j_gene: TRBJ2-1
CDR3aa: ASSSLTVYNEQF

v_gene: TRBV20-1
j_gene: TRBJ1-3
CDR3aa: SVSGTNLNTIY

v_gene: TRBV29-1
j_gene: TRBJ2-3
CDR3aa: SVPGLAGVGDTQY

v_gene: TRBV5-1
j_gene: TRBJ2-1
CDR3aa: ASAGGSGTTYNEQF

v_gene: TRBV28
j_gene: TRBJ2-7
CDR3aa: ASSPPSYEQY

v_gene: TRBV29-1
j_gene: TRBJ2-7
CDR3aa: SVAWSGLAVPYEQY

v_gene: TRBV3-1
j_gene: TRBJ1-1
CDR3aa: ASSLWGQQAF

v_gene: TRBV4-1
j_gene: TRBJ1-1
CDR3aa: ASSPVGGARTEAF

v_gene: TRBV7-3
j_gene: TRBJ1-1
CDR3aa: ASSREGGLAGTEAF

v_gene: TRBV7-3
j_gene: TRBJ2-3
CDR3aa: ASSSRLGDTQY

v_gene: TRBV29-1
j_gene: TRBJ2-1
CDR3aa: SVDTGLLSNEQF

v_gene: TRBV7-9
j_gene: TRBJ2-7
CDR3aa: ASSSGSPFPGDN

v_gene: TRBV29-1
j_gene: TRBJ1-4
CDR3aa: SVALDFSEKLF

v_gene: TRBV20-1
j_gene: TRBJ2-7
CDR3aa: SARVRLAPYEQY

v_gene: TRBV5-5
j_gene: TRBJ1-1
CDR3aa: ASSLIGLGGTEAF

v_gene: TRBV20-1
j_gene: TRBJ2-7
CDR3aa: SAGTEYEQY

v_gene: TRBV11-3
j_gene: TRBJ2-7
CDR3aa: ASSPAGTSPYEQY

v_gene: TRBV20-1
j_gene: TRBJ2-3
CDR3aa: SATPQGRGADTQY

v_gene: TRBV6-5
j_gene: TRBJ2-2
CDR3aa: ASRLSGTSGVTGELF

v_gene: TRBV28
j_gene: TRBJ2-7
CDR3aa: ASSSVSYEQY

v_gene: TRBV7-9
j_gene: TRBJ2-1
CDR3aa: ASSLGGGSYNEQF

v_gene: TRBV7-2
j_gene: TRBJ2-7
CDR3aa: ASSLAKGPYEQY

v_gene: TRBV6-5
j_gene: TRBJ2-3
CDR3aa: ASSYVGGTQY

v_gene: TRBV29-1
j_gene: TRBJ1-1
CDR3aa: SGFGTGQSNTEAF

v_gene: TRBV5-1
j_gene: TRBJ2-2
CDR3aa: ASSPGTGMAGELF

v_gene: TRBV6-2/TRBV6-3
j_gene: TRBJ2-1
CDR3aa: ASSYPQGLAGSNEQF

v_gene: TRBV30
j_gene: TRBJ2-2
CDR3aa: AWSVLELAITGELF

v_gene: TRBV10-3
j_gene: TRBJ2-1
CDR3aa: AISGLGQGYNEQF

v_gene: TRBV11-2
j_gene: TRBJ2-2
CDR3aa: ASSLVRGATGELF

v_gene: TRBV19
j_gene: TRBJ1-2
CDR3aa: ASSILGIWGYGYT

v_gene: TRBV12-3/TRBV12-4
j_gene: TRBJ1-2
CDR3aa: ASRRQGNYGYT

v_gene: TRBV6-5
j_gene: TRBJ2-3
CDR3aa: ASQTGGSQY

v_gene: TRBV11-2
j_gene: TRBJ2-2
CDR3aa: ANQGQANTGELF

v_gene: TRBV18
j_gene: TRBJ2-1
CDR3aa: ASSPPGWTTTNEQF

v_gene: TRBV5-6
j_gene: TRBJ1-5
CDR3aa: ASSSQGVNNQPQH

v_gene: TRBV4-1
j_gene: TRBJ2-2
CDR3aa: ASSARDRVATGELF

v_gene: TRBV29-1
j_gene: TRBJ2-1
CDR3aa: STKRGSYNEQF